The rows below give T cell receptor beta chains drawn from one sample of a study of vaccination and CD4 T cells after COVID-19. In TCRdb, the PCR reads were re-called with MiXCR into one record per CDR3 protein. The sample has approximately 20,000 distinct CDR3 sequences; around three fifths are singletons. No antigen is known for these receptors. Sequenced sample: CD4+ T cells from blood, cultured in vitro. The receptors were gathered from a human donor who had recovered from COVID-19. The CDR3 runs from the conserved cysteine through the conserved F or W. D genes are given only for firm matches. Where a row states a size, it is once, few, many or the class of an expanded clone; other rows omit it.

j_gene | v_gene | d_gene | abundance | CDR3aa | CDR3nt
TRBJ1-1 | TRBV30 | TRBD1 | once | CAWSSDRPTEAFF | TGTGCCTGGAGTTCGGACAGGCCCACTGAAGCTTTCTTT
TRBJ2-5 | TRBV12-3/TRBV12-4 | NA | NA | CASSPGMVQETQYF | TGTGCCAGCAGCCCCGGGATGGTCCAAGAGACCCAGTACTTC
TRBJ1-1 | TRBV12-5 | NA | NA | CASGQGMNTEAFF | TGTGCTAGTGGTCAGGGAATGAACACTGAAGCTTTCTTT
TRBJ1-5 | TRBV4-1 | NA | NA | CASSQEWDSNQPQHF | TGCGCCAGCAGCCAAGAATGGGATAGCAATCAGCCCCAGCATTTT
TRBJ1-1 | TRBV6-2/TRBV6-3 | NA | once | CASRAQVNTEAFF | TGTGCCAGCAGGGCACAGGTGAACACTGAAGCTTTCTTT
TRBJ1-5 | TRBV6-1 | NA | few | CASSEVTGTNQPQHF | TGTGCCAGCAGTGAGGTCACAGGGACCAATCAGCCCCAGCATTTT
TRBJ2-7 | TRBV10-3 | NA | NA | CAISGGTLSADEQYF | TGTGCCATCAGCGGAGGGACCCTAAGCGCGGACGAGCAGTACTTC
TRBJ1-4 | TRBV28 | TRBD1 | NA | CASSPTTGVRDGKLFF | TGTGCCAGCAGTCCCACTACAGGGGTGAGGGACGGAAAACTGTTTTTT
TRBJ2-7 | TRBV6-1 | TRBD2 | NA | CASRGTSAYEQYF | TGTGCCAGCAGGGGTACTAGCGCCTACGAGCAGTACTTC
TRBJ2-3 | TRBV11-3 | NA | NA | CASSWGRSSSTDTQYF | TGTGCCAGCAGCTGGGGACGGAGTAGTAGCACAGATACGCAGTATTTT
TRBJ2-2 | TRBV18 | TRBD1 | NA | CASSSRQGIAGELFF | TGTGCCAGCTCATCACGACAGGGAATCGCCGGGGAGCTGTTTTTT
TRBJ2-7 | TRBV7-8 | NA | NA | CASSLTEQYF | TGTGCCAGCAGCTTAACCGAGCAGTACTTC
TRBJ1-1 | TRBV30 | NA | NA | CAWISREGGNTEAFF | TGTGCCTGGATCTCACGGGAGGGAGGGAACACTGAAGCTTTCTTT
TRBJ1-2 | TRBV28 | NA | NA | CATNPPPGYGYTF | TGTGCCACCAATCCACCCCCGGGCTATGGCTACACCTTC
TRBJ2-3 | TRBV28 | NA | NA | CASSLPGPDTQYF | TGTGCCAGCAGTTTACCGGGGCCAGATACGCAGTATTTT
TRBJ2-7 | TRBV6-1 | TRBD2 | NA | CASSVTSGDTYEQYF | TGTGCCAGCAGTGTGACTAGCGGGGACACCTACGAGCAGTACTTC
TRBJ1-2 | TRBV28 | TRBD1 | NA | CASSSGDSRYTF | TGTGCCAGCAGTTCGGGGGACAGCCGCTACACCTTC
TRBJ1-1 | TRBV10-2 | TRBD1 | NA | CASMDRVTEAFF | TGCGCCAGCATGGACAGGGTGACTGAAGCTTTCTTT
TRBJ2-3 | TRBV20-1 | NA | once | CSVEEGTDTQYF | TGCAGTGTTGAAGAAGGCACAGATACGCAGTATTTT
TRBJ2-3 | TRBV7-2 | NA | NA | CASSLSTDTQYF | TGTGCCAGCAGCCTAAGCACAGATACGCAGTATTTT
TRBJ1-5 | TRBV2 | NA | NA | CASSGQGGSNQPQHF | TGTGCCAGCTCTGGCCAGGGCGGTAGCAATCAGCCCCAGCATTTT
TRBJ1-5 | TRBV6-2/TRBV6-3 | NA | NA | CASSYYGYQPQHF | TGTGCCAGCAGTTACTACGGATATCAGCCCCAGCATTTT
TRBJ2-1 | TRBV2 | TRBD2 | NA | CASSKFGTSGYNEQFF | TGTGCCAGCAGTAAGTTCGGGACTAGCGGCTACAATGAGCAGTTCTTC
TRBJ2-3 | TRBV25-1 | TRBD2 | NA | CASRERGSTDTQYF | TGTGCCAGCAGAGAGCGGGGCTCCACAGATACGCAGTATTTT
TRBJ2-7 | TRBV30 | TRBD1 | NA | CAWSSWDRSGQYF | TGTGCCTGGAGTAGTTGGGACAGGTCGGGGCAGTACTTC
TRBJ1-2 | TRBV4-1 | NA | once | CASSQANRDFDGYTF | TGCGCCAGCAGCCAAGCTAACAGGGATTTCGATGGCTACACCTTC
TRBJ1-1 | TRBV28 | NA | NA | CASSSPADLLRGTEAFF | TGTGCCAGCAGTTCACCCGCGGACCTCTTAAGGGGCACTGAAGCTTTCTTT
TRBJ1-1 | TRBV20-1 | NA | NA | CSARAPEGVGAFF | TGCAGTGCTAGAGCTCCCGAGGGCGTAGGTGCTTTCTTT